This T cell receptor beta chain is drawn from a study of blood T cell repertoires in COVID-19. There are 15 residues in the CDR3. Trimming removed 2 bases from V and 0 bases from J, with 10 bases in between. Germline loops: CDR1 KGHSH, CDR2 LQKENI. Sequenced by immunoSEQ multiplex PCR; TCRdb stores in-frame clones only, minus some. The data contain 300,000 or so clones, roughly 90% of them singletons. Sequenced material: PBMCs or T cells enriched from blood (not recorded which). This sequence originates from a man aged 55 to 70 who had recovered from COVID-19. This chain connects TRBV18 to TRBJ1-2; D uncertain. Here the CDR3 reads CASSPAGLANYGYTF. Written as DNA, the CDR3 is TGTGCCAGCTCACCAGCGGGTCTAGCTAACTATGGCTACACCTTC.